Sequencing of this TCR beta chain was carried out in a study of blood T cell repertoires in COVID-19. Background on the study: PBMCs, B-cell-depleted T cells, or T cells provided the cDNA or gDNA that made up the material.

As processed by the authors: Estimation of nucleated cell counts was performed using reference gene primer amplification. The assay was immunoSEQ multiplex PCR, and TCRdb's table has in-frame clones only and misses some. V, J and clone size are taken as reported in that table, and D and trimming were inferred from the DNA itself. Of about 160,000 clones in the sample, 80% to 90% were seen once. Germline V gives CDR1 SGHRS, CDR2 YFSETQ. Trimming removed 0 bases at V and 2 bases at J, with 7 bases between. This CDR3 has 14 amino acids. The chain combines TRBV5-1 with TRBJ2-3, with D hard to call. The receptor comes from a man older than 75 with acute or convalescent COVID-19. The specimen was peripheral blood. The CDR3 loop reads CASSLDPDTDTQYF. The DNA for the CDR3 is TGCGCCAGCAGCTTGGATCCAGACACAGATACGCAGTATTTT.